This T cell receptor beta chain was documented in a study of blood T cell repertoires in COVID-19. Clones were sequenced by immunoSEQ multiplex PCR, and TCRdb holds only the in-frame ones, with some missing. The table includes a few hundred thousand clones, 84% detected once. V was trimmed by 10 bases and J by 1 base, leaving 10 bases between them. Germline V gene data show CDR1 as SNHLY and CDR2 as FYNNEI. This CDR3 comprises 12 residues. The specimen sequenced was peripheral blood. The gene calls are TRBV2 and TRBJ2-5; perhaps TRBD2 as D (7 bases). The sequence was collected from a middle-aged man with active or convalescent COVID-19. CDR3 DNA sequence: TGTGCCATCGGGGGGCTCCAAGAGACCCAGTACTTC. Its translation is CAIGGLQETQYF.